This passage covers 8 T cell receptor beta chains from one sample sequenced in a study of CD8 T cells in Susac syndrome. With random hexamers, roughly 0.45 to 1 ug RNA was reverse transcribed. Using its own MiXCR run on the immunoSEQ multiplex PCR reads, TCRdb lists one record per CDR3 protein. The sample lists 140,000 to 150,000 distinct CDR3 sequences; 85% to 95% were seen once. The sequencing sample was made of CD4+ T cells from PBMCs. Receptors were obtained from a human donor with multiple sclerosis.

The J gene is TRBJ1-1, the V gene TRBV9, with D maybe TRBD1 (5 bases). The CDR3 loop spans 16 amino acids. The V gene lost 0 bases and the J gene lost 5 bases, with 17 bases spanning the gap. CDR1 and CDR2 (germline): SGDLS, YYNGEE. CDR3: CASSVVPRLQGTEAFF. The CDR3 bases are TGTGCCAGCAGCGTAGTCCCTCGTCTCCAGGGAACTGAAGCTTTCTTT.

The chain couples TRBV20-1 to TRBJ2-5; 10 bases map to TRBD1. With 6 bases clipped from V and 0 bases from J, the junction kept 7 bases outside the gene matches. CDR1 and CDR2 from the germline V gene are DFQATT and SNEGSKA (reference sequence). CDR3 length: 15 residues. CDR3: CSAQGTGDYQETQYF. CDR3 nucleotide sequence: TGCAGTGCCCAAGGGACAGGGGATTACCAAGAGACCCAGTACTTC.

V is TRBV4-1 and J is TRBJ2-7, with 8 bases lining up with TRBD1. This CDR3 comprises 15 residues. V lost 5 bases to trimming and J lost 3 bases; unmatched junction nucleotides: 9. Germline CDR1 reads MGHRA; CDR2 reads YSYEKL. The CDR3 DNA is TGCGCCAGCAGCTTGCTTCCGGGACAGGACTACGAGCAGTACTTC. As protein: CASSLLPGQDYEQYF.

This chain joins TRBV3-1 and TRBJ2-5, with no clear D. The CDR3 has 13 residues. Germline V CDR1 and CDR2: LGHDT, YNNKEL (reference sequence). V gave up 3 bases and J gave up 7 bases, with 12 bases separating them. CDR3 sequence: CASSQRIDGTQYF. In DNA, the CDR3 is TGTGCCAGCAGCCAGAGAATAGACGGGACCCAGTACTTC.

The CDR3: CSAPTSGSKKTYNEQFF. CDR3 DNA sequence: TGCAGTGCCCCGACTAGCGGGAGTAAAAAGACCTACAATGAGCAGTTCTTC. The chain combines TRBV20-1 with TRBJ2-1, with 12 bases matching TRBD2. Trimming at V came to 6 bases and at J to 2 bases, leaving 11 bases not matched to a gene. The length of the CDR3 is 17 residues. Germline loops: CDR1 DFQATT, CDR2 SNEGSKA (reference sequence).

The J gene is TRBJ1-5, the V gene TRBV28; 7 bases line up with TRBD1. The CDR3 totals 15 residues. CDR1 MDHEN and CDR2 SYDVKM come from the germline V gene. The CDR3 DNA follows: TGTGCGTCCCAGAACAGGGGAGTCCTTAATCAGCCCCAGCATTTT. Translated: CASQNRGVLNQPQHF.

The sample holds one count of this clonotype. The gene calls are TRBV3-1 and TRBJ2-1; D is uncertain. CDR1 and CDR2 from the germline V gene are LGHDT and YNNKEL (reference sequence). The V end was cut by 2 bases, the J end by 0 bases, with 20 bases between. The CDR3 loop spans 19 amino acids. The CDR3 protein is CASSQQPVGSPSSYNEQFF. CDR3 nucleotides: TGTGCCAGCAGCCAACAACCTGTTGGCTCCCCGAGCTCCTACAATGAGCAGTTCTTC.

DNA for the CDR3: TGTGCCAGCAGAGCGGGAGATGCAGTTACGCAGTATTTT. Residues: CASRAGDAVTQYF. The V and J genes are TRBV6-5 and TRBJ2-3, with 8 bases aligning to TRBD2. CDR1 MNHEY and CDR2 SVGAGI come from the germline V gene. The CDR3 runs to 13 residues. Trimming took 6 bases from V and 8 from J; bases not matched to a gene: 7.